These T cell receptor beta chains were read from a single sample in a study of Graves' ophthalmopathy and Graves' hyperthyroidism. TCRdb re-called the multiplex PCR reads with MiXCR, one entry per CDR3 protein. This table holds a few hundred thousand distinct CDR3 sequences, around 17% found once. What was sequenced was peripheral blood. All receptors come from a woman between 18 and 30 years old with Graves' ophthalmopathy. The CDR3 runs from the conserved cysteine through the conserved F or W. The order of the fields is clone size, J gene, D gene, V gene, CDR3 DNA, CDR3 protein. D genes are given only for firm matches. Not every row has a clone size; where given, it reads once, few, many or a size class.

size: many; J: TRBJ1-6; D: TRBD1; V: TRBV27; DNA: TGTGCCAGCAGTGTGGACAGGGGTTATAATTCACCCCTCCACTTT; CDR3: CASSVDRGYNSPLHF
size: many; J: TRBJ2-5; D: TRBD1; V: TRBV7-2; DNA: TGTGCCAGCAGCTTAGGCGAGGGGGCGAAGACCCAGTACTTC; CDR3: CASSLGEGAKTQYF
size: many; J: TRBJ1-5; D: TRBD1; V: TRBV29-1; DNA: TGCAGCGCCGGGGACAGTCGGTTGGGCAATCAGCCCCAGCATTTT; CDR3: CSAGDSRLGNQPQHF
size: many; J: TRBJ1-1; D: NA; V: TRBV29-1; DNA: TGCAGCGTTGAAAAGGGGATGAACACTGAAGCTTTCTTT; CDR3: CSVEKGMNTEAFF
size: many; J: TRBJ2-5; D: NA; V: TRBV29-1; DNA: TGCAGCGTCCCCAAAAGACAAGCGGAGACCCAGTACTTC; CDR3: CSVPKRQAETQYF
size: many; J: TRBJ2-5; D: TRBD1; V: TRBV12-3/TRBV12-4; DNA: TGTGCCAGCAGTTTCCGACAGGGGGCTGGGGAGACCCAGTACTTC; CDR3: CASSFRQGAGETQYF
size: many; J: TRBJ2-7; D: NA; V: TRBV6-2/TRBV6-3; DNA: TGTGCCAGCAGTTACTCCAGGGAGCAGGGGAAGTACGAGCAGTACTTC; CDR3: CASSYSREQGKYEQYF
size: many; J: TRBJ2-7; D: NA; V: TRBV27; DNA: TGTGCCAGCAGTCCCGGTATCACCTACGAGCAGTACTTC; CDR3: CASSPGITYEQYF
size: many; J: TRBJ2-5; D: NA; V: TRBV5-6; DNA: TGTGCCAGCAGCTTGGACAGGACTATTCAAGAGACCCAGTACTTC; CDR3: CASSLDRTIQETQYF
size: many; J: TRBJ2-3; D: TRBD2; V: TRBV24-1; DNA: TGTGCCACCAGTGACCGGACTAGCGGATCCACAGATACGCAGTATTTT; CDR3: CATSDRTSGSTDTQYF
size: many; J: TRBJ2-2; D: NA; V: TRBV6-2/TRBV6-3; DNA: TGTGCCAGCAGTTCATTGGGAATTAGGACCGGGGAGCTGTTTTTT; CDR3: CASSSLGIRTGELFF
size: many; J: TRBJ1-1; D: NA; V: TRBV30; DNA: TGTGCCTGGCAGGGGACCATTGAAGCTTTCTTT; CDR3: CAWQGTIEAFF
size: many; J: TRBJ1-1; D: NA; V: TRBV20-1; DNA: TGCAGTGCTCCCAATCGGACTGTGAACACTGAAGCTTTCTTT; CDR3: CSAPNRTVNTEAFF
size: few; J: TRBJ2-7; D: NA; V: TRBV3-1; DNA: TGTGCCAGCAGCCTCTGGACAGCAGCCTACGAGCAGTACTTC; CDR3: CASSLWTAAYEQYF
size: many; J: TRBJ1-1; D: NA; V: TRBV5-1; DNA: TGCGCCAGCAGCTCAGGTGGGGGCGTAGCTGAAGCTTTCTTT; CDR3: CASSSGGGVAEAFF
size: many; J: TRBJ2-7; D: NA; V: TRBV28; DNA: TGTGCCAGCAGTTTCCCGACAGTCGTCTACGAGCAGTACTTC; CDR3: CASSFPTVVYEQYF
size: many; J: TRBJ2-7; D: NA; V: TRBV15; DNA: TGTGCCACCAGCAGAGATAAACAGCCTCTCGGACCCTACGAGCAGTACTTC; CDR3: CATSRDKQPLGPYEQYF
size: few; J: TRBJ2-5; D: TRBD2; V: TRBV12-3/TRBV12-4; DNA: TGTGCCAGCAGTTTCTCCTCTAGCGGGGGGACCGGGGGGACCCAGTACTTC; CDR3: CASSFSSSGGTGGTQYF
size: many; J: TRBJ2-3; D: NA; V: TRBV2; DNA: TGTGCCAGCAGTAAACGGCTAAGCACAGATACGCAGTATTTT; CDR3: CASSKRLSTDTQYF
size: many; J: TRBJ2-5; D: NA; V: TRBV5-1; DNA: TGCGCCAGCAAGCAGGAGGGGGGGGCCATGGAGACCCAGTACTTC; CDR3: CASKQEGGAMETQYF
size: NA; J: TRBJ2-5; D: NA; V: TRBV4-1; DNA: TGCGCCAGCAGCCAAGCCCAGGGGAGTTCGAGCGAGACCCAGTACTTC; CDR3: CASSQAQGSSSETQYF
size: NA; J: TRBJ1-2; D: NA; V: TRBV20-1; DNA: TGCAGTGCTCCGAAGCTTGACAGTAACTATGGCTACACCTTC; CDR3: CSAPKLDSNYGYTF
size: many; J: TRBJ1-1; D: NA; V: TRBV11-2; DNA: TGTGCCAGCAGCCCGACAGGATTGAACACTGAAGCTTTCTTT; CDR3: CASSPTGLNTEAFF
size: many; J: TRBJ2-7; D: TRBD2; V: TRBV6-2/TRBV6-3; DNA: TGTGCCACCAAGTCCGGGACTAGCGGCTCCTACGAGCAGTACTTC; CDR3: CATKSGTSGSYEQYF
size: many; J: TRBJ1-6; D: NA; V: TRBV25-1; DNA: TGTGCCAGCAGTGAATGTGAAGGGGGGGTCTGTAATTCACCCCTCCACTTT; CDR3: CASSECEGGVCNSPLHF
size: NA; J: TRBJ1-2; D: TRBD1; V: TRBV6-1; DNA: TGTGCCAGCAGTGAAGGAGGGGGCTGGGATGGCTACACCTTC; CDR3: CASSEGGGWDGYTF
size: many; J: TRBJ1-2; D: NA; V: TRBV27; DNA: TGTGCCAGCAGTTTAGACCCGCCCGGGACAATTAACTATGGCTACACCTTC; CDR3: CASSLDPPGTINYGYTF
size: many; J: TRBJ2-7; D: NA; V: TRBV11-2; DNA: TGTGCCAGCAGTAGGGGAATGAGCTCCTACGAGCAGTACTTC; CDR3: CASSRGMSSYEQYF
size: many; J: TRBJ2-5; D: NA; V: TRBV28; DNA: TGTGCCAGCAGTGCCCGAGGAGAGGGGCGCGGGGAGACCCAGTACTTC; CDR3: CASSARGEGRGETQYF
size: many; J: TRBJ1-1; D: NA; V: TRBV2; DNA: TGTGCCAGCAGACTTGGGGGCGCGAACACTGAAGCTTTCTTT; CDR3: CASRLGGANTEAFF
size: many; J: TRBJ2-7; D: TRBD1; V: TRBV27; DNA: TGTGCCAGCAGTCTGCGAGGGGGCATGTACGAGCAGTACTTC; CDR3: CASSLRGGMYEQYF
size: many; J: TRBJ1-1; D: NA; V: TRBV6-5; DNA: TGTGCCAGCAGTTCACCCAGGATCGGCACTGAAGCTTTCTTT; CDR3: CASSSPRIGTEAFF
size: many; J: TRBJ2-7; D: NA; V: TRBV28; DNA: TGTGCCAGCAGTTTGTCGACAGTCGGGGCCCACGAGCAGTACTTC; CDR3: CASSLSTVGAHEQYF
size: many; J: TRBJ1-1; D: NA; V: TRBV7-2; DNA: TGTGCCAGCAGCCCTTCCAGGGTCATGAACACTGAAGCTTTCTTT; CDR3: CASSPSRVMNTEAFF
size: many; J: TRBJ2-4; D: NA; V: TRBV27; DNA: TGTGCCAGCAGCCCTTTGGGTAGAAACATTCAGTACTTC; CDR3: CASSPLGRNIQYF
size: many; J: TRBJ2-2; D: TRBD2; V: TRBV28; DNA: TGTGCCAGCAGTTCGGGAGGGAACACCGGGGAGCTGTTTTTT; CDR3: CASSSGGNTGELFF
size: many; J: TRBJ1-6; D: NA; V: TRBV6-1; DNA: TGTGCCAGCAGTATATACCGGGGTCCATATAATTCACCCCTCCACTTT; CDR3: CASSIYRGPYNSPLHF
size: many; J: TRBJ1-6; D: NA; V: TRBV20-1; DNA: TGCAGTGCTAGAAGGGAGGAGGGGTGGAATAATTCACCCCTCCACTTT; CDR3: CSARREEGWNNSPLHF
size: few; J: TRBJ2-7; D: NA; V: TRBV6-1; DNA: TGTGCCAGCAGCAACCCAGGAATCTCCTACGAGCAGTACTTC; CDR3: CASSNPGISYEQYF
size: many; J: TRBJ1-2; D: TRBD1; V: TRBV6-5; DNA: TGTGCCAGCAGTTACCTAGACAGGGGTTTCTATGGCTACACCTTC; CDR3: CASSYLDRGFYGYTF
size: many; J: TRBJ2-7; D: NA; V: TRBV5-1; DNA: TGCGCCAGCAGCGTCGACAAAATAGGCGAGCAGTACTTC; CDR3: CASSVDKIGEQYF
size: many; J: TRBJ2-5; D: NA; V: TRBV19; DNA: TGTGCCAGTAGTATGTTTCAGACCCAGTACTTC; CDR3: CASSMFQTQYF
size: NA; J: TRBJ2-2; D: NA; V: TRBV6-5; DNA: TGTGCCAGCAGTTTTAGCTCTCTTGGCGGGGAGCTGTTTTTT; CDR3: CASSFSSLGGELFF
size: many; J: TRBJ1-1; D: NA; V: TRBV29-1; DNA: TGCAGCGTCAGTCGGGCTGAAGCTTTCTTT; CDR3: CSVSRAEAFF
size: NA; J: TRBJ2-7; D: NA; V: TRBV6-1; DNA: TGTGCCAGCAGTGACCGTAGCGGACACAGCTCCTACGAGCAGTACTTC; CDR3: CASSDRSGHSSYEQYF
size: NA; J: TRBJ2-7; D: TRBD2; V: TRBV12-3/TRBV12-4; DNA: TGTGCCAGCAGGTCTTCACTAGCGCCTTACTACGAGCAGTACTTC; CDR3: CASRSSLAPYYEQYF
size: many; J: TRBJ2-7; D: NA; V: TRBV6-2/TRBV6-3; DNA: TGTGCCAGCAGTTACTCGCGGGGCGGCTACGAGCAGTACTTC; CDR3: CASSYSRGGYEQYF
size: many; J: TRBJ2-7; D: NA; V: TRBV18; DNA: TGTGCCAGCTCACCAAGGTCAACCTACGAGCAGTACTTC; CDR3: CASSPRSTYEQYF
size: NA; J: TRBJ2-7; D: TRBD2; V: TRBV6-5; DNA: TGTGCCAGCAGTTCGACTAGCTCGAACTACGAGCAGTACTTC; CDR3: CASSSTSSNYEQYF
size: many; J: TRBJ1-1; D: NA; V: TRBV6-2/TRBV6-3; DNA: TGTGCCAGCAGTTACCTTGCAGCGTCCGACACTGAAGCTTTCTTT; CDR3: CASSYLAASDTEAFF
size: many; J: TRBJ2-7; D: NA; V: TRBV20-1; DNA: TGCAGTGCTAGCCCAACTACCTCCGAGCAGTACTTC; CDR3: CSASPTTSEQYF
size: NA; J: TRBJ2-7; D: NA; V: TRBV10-1; DNA: TGCGCCAGCAGTGAGTTCGGGTTCTACGAGCAGTACTTC; CDR3: CASSEFGFYEQYF
size: many; J: TRBJ2-5; D: TRBD1; V: TRBV4-3; DNA: TGCGCCAGCAGCCCCAACAGGGGGTCGGGACAAGAGACCCAGTACTTC; CDR3: CASSPNRGSGQETQYF
size: many; J: TRBJ1-1; D: NA; V: TRBV9; DNA: TGTGCCAGCAGCCCGGCCGGGGTAGGAGTGAACACTGAAGCTTTCTTT; CDR3: CASSPAGVGVNTEAFF